The entry below describes one T cell receptor beta chain. The antigen remains undetermined. These data come from a study of post-analysis software for immune sequencing data. Unique molecular identifiers were built into the TCR beta cDNA libraries. Input of roughly 1 to 11 million T cells yielded a few hundred thousand cDNA molecules. TCRdb analysed the PCR reads with MiXCR anew, one entry per CDR3 protein. In the table there are about 800,000 distinct CDR3 sequences, roughly 29% of which are singletons. Study outcomes and limitations: For normalized Chao1 diversity, multiple sclerosis patients scored significantly lower than controls did. Roughly 5 TRBV segments occurring more often in patients than controls included TRBV5-6, TRBV5-1 and TRBV20-1.

Trimming took off 7 bases at V and 8 bases at J, with 14 bases between the two ends. Germline V CDR1 and CDR2: SNHLY, FYNNEI. The CDR3 is 13 residues long. The chain joins TRBV2 to TRBJ1-4, with D possibly TRBD1 on 5 matching bases. This receptor was identified in a girl under 18 with multiple sclerosis. Sequencing used blood. The CDR3 loop reads CASIYGADEKLFF. CDR3 bases: TGTGCCAGCATCTACGGGGCAGACGAAAAACTGTTTTTT.